Following are 26 T cell receptor beta chains from one sample sequenced in a study of cytomegalovirus exposure and HLA in healthy donors. The PCR used 60 Vbeta and 13 Jbeta primers. Profiled with immunoSEQ multiplex PCR; TCRdb holds only in-frame clones, not every one. The sample contains fewer than 200,000 clones, 81% of which appear only once. The sample consisted of PBMCs. These receptors all come from a woman between 45 and 60 years old in good health and CMV-seronegative.

The J gene is TRBJ1-5, the V gene TRBV28; 11 bases align to TRBD1. CDR3 size: 15 residues. V lost 6 bases to trimming and J lost 2 bases; unmatched junction nucleotides: 3. The germline V gene has CDR1 MDHEN and CDR2 SYDVKM. The CDR3 nucleotides are TGTGCCAGCAGGCGGGACAGGGGGGGCAATCAGCCCCAGCATTTT. It codes for CASRRDRGGNQPQHF.

V and J are TRBV2 and TRBJ1-4, with D possibly being TRBD1 (5 bases). Germline-derived CDR1 and CDR2 are SNHLY and FYNNEI. V dropped 2 bases and J dropped 8 bases, with 15 bases sitting between them. There are 15 residues in the CDR3. For the CDR3, the DNA is TGTGCCAGCAGTGAATTACCCAGGGTGGGCGAAAAACTGTTTTTT. It is translated as CASSELPRVGEKLFF.

This clone was counted between two and nine times. This chain uses TRBV28 with TRBJ2-3; the D gene is possibly TRBD1 (6 bases). The CDR3 has 15 residues. Trimming took off 2 bases at V and 2 bases at J, with 11 bases between the two ends. Germline V gene data show CDR1 as MDHEN and CDR2 as SYDVKM. CDR3 amino acids: CASSLTGQNTDTQYF. In DNA, the CDR3 is TGTGCCAGCAGTTTAACAGGGCAGAACACAGATACGCAGTATTTT.

The chain couples TRBV11-2 to TRBJ1-1; D may be TRBD1 (5 bases). With 5 bases removed from V and 2 bases from J, the gap between germline ends came to 15 bases. Per the germline V gene, CDR1 is SGHAT and CDR2 is FQNNGV. The CDR3 is made up of 15 amino acids. CDR3 loop: CASSTRKGTNTEAFF. CDR3 in DNA: TGTGCCAGCAGCACCCGAAAAGGGACTAACACTGAAGCTTTCTTT. Full variable domain (rest looked up from reference TRBV11-2 and TRBJ1-1): EAGVAQSPRYKIIEKRQSVAFWCNPISGHATLYWYQQILGQGPKLLIQFQNNGVVDDSQLPKDRFSAERLKGVDSTLKIQPAKLEDSAVYLCASSTRKGTNTEAFFGQGTRLTVV.

The V and J genes are TRBV29-1 and TRBJ2-1; perhaps TRBD1 as D (5 bases). In germline, CDR1 is SQVTM, CDR2 ANQGSEA. CDR3 length: 13 residues. V was pared by 3 bases and J by 6 bases, with 12 bases between. The CDR3 sequence: CSVDQGVGNEQFF. The CDR3, as DNA: TGCAGCGTTGACCAGGGTGTGGGCAATGAGCAGTTCTTC.

V usage is TRBV4-3 and J usage is TRBJ2-3, with 7 positions matching TRBD1. The germline gives CDR1 LGHNA, CDR2 YSLEER. V lost 2 bases, J lost 3 bases, and 5 bases stayed unmatched. The CDR3 runs 15 residues. DNA of the CDR3: TGCGCCAGCAGCCAACAACAGGGGTGGACAGATACGCAGTATTTT. This codes for CASSQQQGWTDTQYF.

The rearrangement joins TRBV7-8 to TRBJ1-5; D is possibly TRBD1 (6 bases). The V gene lost 4 bases and the J gene lost 4 bases, with 11 bases spanning the gap. Per germline, CDR1 SGHVS and CDR2 FQNEAQ. This CDR3 is 14 amino acids long. For the CDR3, the DNA is TGTGCCAGCAGCTCACAGGGAAGGAATCAGCCCCAGCATTTT. Translation: CASSSQGRNQPQHF. Looking up the rest from reference TRBV7-8 and TRBJ1-5 gives the full variable domain: GAGVSQSPRYKVAKRGQDVALRCDPISGHVSLFWYQQALGQGPEFLTYFQNEAQLDKSGLPSDRFFAERPEGSVSTLKIQRTQQEDSAVYLCASSSQGRNQPQHFGDGTRLSIL.

The chain carries TRBV19 and TRBJ2-1, with TRBD2 matching over 8 bases. The length of the CDR3 is 14 residues. Germline values: CDR1 LNHDA, CDR2 SQIVND (reference sequence). The junction had 5 bases not matched to a gene; V was cut back by 1 base and J by 9 bases. CDR3 in DNA: TGTGCCAGTAGTATAGGAGCGGGAGTAGCTGAGCAGTTCTTC. As protein: CASSIGAGVAEQFF.

The chain is built from TRBV29-1 and TRBJ2-3; TRBD2 agrees at 10 bases. The CDR3 runs to 14 residues. The germline CDR1 and CDR2 sequences are SQVTM and ANQGSEA. V dropped 6 bases and J dropped 5; count of bases not matched to a gene: 8. CDR3 nucleotides: TGCAGCGTGGGGGGAGCGGGAGGGGTAGATACGCAGTATTTT. It encodes CSVGGAGGVDTQYF.

The rearrangement links TRBV10-3 to TRBJ2-7, with unresolved D. V was shortened by 6 bases and J by 6 bases, with 15 bases between the two germline ends. Germline values: CDR1 ENHRY, CDR2 SYGVKD. The length of the CDR3 is 13 residues. Here the CDR3 reads CAIRVELISEQYF. The CDR3 DNA reads as TGTGCCATCAGGGTAGAACTTATCTCCGAGCAGTACTTC.

This clone was seen a few times. V and J are TRBV5-6 and TRBJ2-7, with TRBD2 matching over 8 bases. V dropped 3 bases and J dropped 10; count of bases not matched to a gene: 18. CDR3 length: 16 amino acids. Looked up from germline, CDR1 is SGHDT and CDR2 is YYEEEE. CDR3 residues: CASSSSGGGQGERQYF. CDR3 bases: TGTGCCAGCAGCTCCTCAGGCGGGGGGCAAGGCGAACGACAGTACTTC.

V gene TRBV7-2 combines with J gene TRBJ1-2; D call uncertain. The CDR3 sequence is 14 residues long. From germline, CDR1 is SGHTA and CDR2 FQGNSA. V lost 2 bases, J lost 1 base, and 8 bases lay in between. The CDR3 DNA sequence: TGTGCCAGCAGCTTACCGGGTTTTAACTATGGCTACACCTTC. It codes for CASSLPGFNYGYTF.

Points on this clone: Other DNA sequences within the sample encode an identical CDR3. The chain combines TRBV4-1 with TRBJ1-2; D is possibly TRBD1 (5 bases). The CDR3 has 14 amino acids. Germline V gives CDR1 MGHRA, CDR2 YSYEKL. The ends were cut back, 1 base at V and 8 bases at J, with 14 bases in the middle. The CDR3 protein is CASSQGDLLFGYTF. The CDR3 bases are TGCGCCAGCAGCCAAGGGGACTTGCTGTTCGGCTACACCTTC.

This sequence joins TRBV7-2 and TRBJ1-1, with D possibly matching TRBD1 (5 bases). The V and J ends lost 2 bases and 5 bases respectively, with 12 bases between them. The CDR3 has 14 amino acids. Germline V CDR1 and CDR2: SGHTA, FQGNSA. CDR3 in amino acids: CASSLSRDGTEAFF. The CDR3 region has the DNA TGTGCCAGCAGCTTAAGCAGGGATGGGACTGAAGCTTTCTTT.

V and J are TRBV4-2 and TRBJ2-7; weak D call: TRBD2 (6 bases). Trimming left V 0 bases short and J 0 bases short, with 9 bases between. The CDR3 length is 15 residues. CDR1 and CDR2 (germline): LGHNA, YNFKEQ. In DNA form, the CDR3 reads TGTGCCAGCAGCCAAGATGTCGGGGGCTCCTACGAGCAGTACTTC. This translates into CASSQDVGGSYEQYF.

The chain carries TRBV19 and TRBJ1-5; D remains ambiguous. Germline CDR1 reads LNHDA; CDR2 reads SQIVND (reference sequence). CDR3 size: 14 residues. Trimming shortened V by 5 bases and J by 0 bases, and 8 bases separated the two germline ends. The CDR3: CASSSSLSNQPQHF. CDR3 DNA: TGTGCCAGTAGTTCTTCCCTTAGCAATCAGCCCCAGCATTTT.

The V gene is TRBV28, the J gene TRBJ2-3, with TRBD1 matching 10 bases. The CDR3 consists of 13 residues. J gave up 10 bases and V 3 bases, and 4 bases lay outside the gene matches. Germline CDR1 and CDR2: MDHEN and SYDVKM. CDR3 region: CASSLGDRGSQYF. Here the CDR3 DNA reads TGTGCCAGCAGTTTGGGGGACAGGGGTTCGCAGTATTTT.

J is TRBJ2-4 and V is TRBV19; 9 bases fit TRBD2. V was pared by 5 bases and J by 0 bases, with 14 bases of the junction left unmatched. CDR1 and CDR2 from the germline V gene are LNHDA and SQIVND (reference sequence). This CDR3 comprises 19 residues. CDR3 DNA: TGTGCCAGTAGTGTAAGTGAAGCGGGGGGTAAAGTAGCCAAAAACATTCAGTACTTC. Its translation is CASSVSEAGGKVAKNIQYF. The full variable domain, completed using reference TRBV19 and TRBJ2-4, is DGGITQSPKYLFRKEGQNVTLSCEQNLNHDAMYWYRQDPGQGLRLIYYSQIVNDFQKGDIAEGYSVSREKKESFPLTVTSAQKNPTAFYLCASSVSEAGGKVAKNIQYFGAGTRLSVL.

CDR3 sequence (DNA): TGTGCCAGCTCACCTCCGGGGGAAGAGACCCAGTACTTC. Protein: CASSPPGEETQYF. The rearrangement joins TRBV18 to TRBJ2-5; tentatively, D is TRBD2 (6 bases). The germline V and J ends were trimmed by 3 bases and 3 bases, with 8 bases remaining between them. Germline V gives CDR1 KGHSH, CDR2 LQKENI. The CDR3 has 13 residues.

The V call is TRBV7-9, the J call TRBJ2-7; D is unresolved. With 4 bases removed from V and 3 bases from J, the gap between germline ends came to 4 bases. Germline CDR1 reads SEHNR; CDR2 reads FQNEAQ (reference sequence). The CDR3 covers 11 residues. CDR3 region: CASSSNYEQYF. In DNA, the CDR3 is TGTGCCAGCAGCTCCAACTACGAGCAGTACTTC.

The chain uses TRBV27 and TRBJ2-7; the match to TRBD1 covers 7 bases. J gave up 0 bases and V 4 bases, and 3 bases lay outside the gene matches. CDR1 is MNHEY, CDR2 SMNVEV, per germline (reference sequence). CDR3 length: 14 residues. CDR3 residues: CASSWDSSSYEQYF. DNA for the CDR3: TGTGCCAGCAGTTGGGACAGTAGCTCCTACGAGCAGTACTTC.

This chain joins TRBV25-1 and TRBJ2-7; D uncertain. V dropped 0 bases and J dropped 3 bases, with 6 bases sitting between them. The CDR3 has 13 residues. In germline, CDR1 is MGHDK, CDR2 SYGVNS. As DNA, the CDR3 is TGTGCCAGCAGTGAATACTTTAGCTACGAGCAGTACTTC. Its protein is CASSEYFSYEQYF.

The chain uses TRBV23-1 and TRBJ2-1; tentative D call: TRBD2 (6 bases). TRBV23-1 counts as an open reading frame of uncertain function. Trimming left V 3 bases short and J 3 bases short, with 24 bases between. The CDR3 covers 19 residues. CDR3 nucleotide sequence: TGCGCCAGCAGTCAGCCGGCCTGCCTTAACGGGGGTTTCTACAATGAGCAGTTCTTC. Amino acids: CASSQPACLNGGFYNEQFF.

This chain links TRBV6-1 with TRBJ1-5; TRBD1 aligns across 8 bases. Unmatched junction bases numbered 2, after V lost 6 bases and J lost 4 bases. In germline, CDR1 is MNHNS, CDR2 SASEGT. This CDR3 contains 13 residues. CDR3 bases: TGTGCCAGCAGGGACAGGGAAAATCAGCCCCAGCATTTT. It translates to CASRDRENQPQHF.

The chain employs TRBV13 and TRBJ1-1; D gene ambiguous. Germline V gives CDR1 PRHDT, CDR2 FYEKMQ (reference sequence). Trimming shortened V by 4 bases and J by 1 base, and 7 bases separated the two germline ends. The CDR3 is 13 amino acids. The CDR3 is CASSSGRNTEAFF. Here the CDR3 DNA reads TGTGCCAGCAGCTCAGGCCGGAACACTGAAGCTTTCTTT. The variable domain in full, with the rest retrieved from reference TRBV13 and TRBJ1-1, is AAGVIQSPRHLIKEKRETATLKCYPIPRHDTVYWYQQGPGQDPQFLISFYEKMQSDKGSIPDRFSAQQFSDYHSELNMSSLELGDSALYFCASSSGRNTEAFFGQGTRLTVV.

The V and J genes are TRBV2 and TRBJ2-1; 15 bases are shared with TRBD2. The germline V gene encodes CDR1 SNHLY and CDR2 FYNNEI. The CDR3 spans 15 residues. V trimming: 5 bases; J trimming: 7 bases; junction bases outside the gene matches: 3. The CDR3: CASSLGTSGRNEQFF. CDR3 nucleotide sequence: TGTGCCAGCAGTCTCGGGACTAGCGGGAGGAATGAGCAGTTCTTC.